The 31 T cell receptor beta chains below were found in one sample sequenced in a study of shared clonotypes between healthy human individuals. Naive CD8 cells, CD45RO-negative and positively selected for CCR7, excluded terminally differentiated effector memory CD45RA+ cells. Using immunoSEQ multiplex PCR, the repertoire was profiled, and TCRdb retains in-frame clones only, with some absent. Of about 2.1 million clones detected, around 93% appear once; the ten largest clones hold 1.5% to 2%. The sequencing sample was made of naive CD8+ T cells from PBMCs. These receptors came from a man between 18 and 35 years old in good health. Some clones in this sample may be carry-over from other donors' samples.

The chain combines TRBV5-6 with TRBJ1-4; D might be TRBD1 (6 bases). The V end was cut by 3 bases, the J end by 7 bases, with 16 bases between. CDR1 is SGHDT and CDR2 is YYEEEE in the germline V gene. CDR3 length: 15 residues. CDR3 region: CASSSGHPPGEKLFF. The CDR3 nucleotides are TGTGCCAGCAGCTCGGGACACCCACCCGGTGAAAAACTGTTTTTT.

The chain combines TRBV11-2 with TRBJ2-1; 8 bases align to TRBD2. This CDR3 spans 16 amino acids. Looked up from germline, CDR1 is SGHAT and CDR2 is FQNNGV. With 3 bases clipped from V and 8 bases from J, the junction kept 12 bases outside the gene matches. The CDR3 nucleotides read TGTGCCAGCAGCTTGGGGTTTACGGGAGGGGTCTATGAGCAGTTCTTC. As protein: CASSLGFTGGVYEQFF.

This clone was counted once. The CDR3 nucleotides read TGCAGCGTTGTTCAGGGACTCTTGTTGGGAGCCTCCTACAATGAGCAGTTCTTC. It is translated as CSVVQGLLLGASYNEQFF. The chain is built from TRBV29-1 and TRBJ2-1, with a tentative D call TRBD2 (6 bases). Trimming removed 4 bases at V and 0 bases at J, with 22 bases between. The CDR3 is 18 amino acids. CDR1 and CDR2 (germline): SQVTM, ANQGSEA.

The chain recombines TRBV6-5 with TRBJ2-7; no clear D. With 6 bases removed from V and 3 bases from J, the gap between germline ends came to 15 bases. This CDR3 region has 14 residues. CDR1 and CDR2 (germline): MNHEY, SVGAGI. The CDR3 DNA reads TGTGCCAGCAGCTATGGAGAGTACGTCTACGAGCAGTACTTC. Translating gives CASSYGEYVYEQYF.

CDR3 sequence (DNA): TGCGCCAGCAGAGGTTATCGGAGAGAAGAGCAGTTCTTC. Protein sequence: CASRGYRREEQFF. The J gene is TRBJ2-1, the V gene TRBV5-1, with D unclear. CDR1 and CDR2 (germline): SGHRS, YFSETQ. Trimming left V 5 bases short and J 10 bases short, with 16 bases between. CDR3 size: 13 residues.

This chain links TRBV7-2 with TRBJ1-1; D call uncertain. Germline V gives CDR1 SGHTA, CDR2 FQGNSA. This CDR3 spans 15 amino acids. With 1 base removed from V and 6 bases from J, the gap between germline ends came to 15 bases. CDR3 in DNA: TGTGCCAGCAGCTTAGAAAGGACCTTGGGGTCTGAAGCTTTCTTT. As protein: CASSLERTLGSEAFF.

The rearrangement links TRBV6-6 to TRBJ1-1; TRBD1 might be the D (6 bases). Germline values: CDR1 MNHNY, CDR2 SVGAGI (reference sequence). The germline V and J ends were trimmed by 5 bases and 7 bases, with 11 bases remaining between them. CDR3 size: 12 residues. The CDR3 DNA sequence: TGTGCCAGCAGTAGCCGGACAGATGAAGCTTTCTTT. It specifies CASSSRTDEAFF.

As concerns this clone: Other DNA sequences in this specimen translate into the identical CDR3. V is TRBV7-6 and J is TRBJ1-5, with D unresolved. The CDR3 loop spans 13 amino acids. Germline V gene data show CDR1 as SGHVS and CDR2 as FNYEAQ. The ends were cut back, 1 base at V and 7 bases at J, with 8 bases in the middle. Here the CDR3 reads CASSLGRGQPQHF. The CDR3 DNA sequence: TGTGCCAGCAGCTTAGGCAGAGGGCAGCCCCAGCATTTT.

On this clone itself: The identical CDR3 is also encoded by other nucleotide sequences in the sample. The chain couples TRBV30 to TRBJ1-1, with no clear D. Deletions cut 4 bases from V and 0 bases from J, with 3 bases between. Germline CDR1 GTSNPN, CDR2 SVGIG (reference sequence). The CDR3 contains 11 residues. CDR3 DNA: TGTGCCTGGACGGTGAACACTGAAGCTTTCTTT. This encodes CAWTVNTEAFF.

The CDR3 region is CASSMGMNTEAFF. As DNA, the CDR3 is TGTGCCAGCAGTATGGGAATGAACACTGAAGCTTTCTTT. The chain recombines TRBV28 with TRBJ1-1; D unclear. Trimming took 5 bases from V and 0 from J, leaving 7 bases between them. The CDR3 contains 13 residues. Per the germline V gene, CDR1 is MDHEN and CDR2 is SYDVKM.

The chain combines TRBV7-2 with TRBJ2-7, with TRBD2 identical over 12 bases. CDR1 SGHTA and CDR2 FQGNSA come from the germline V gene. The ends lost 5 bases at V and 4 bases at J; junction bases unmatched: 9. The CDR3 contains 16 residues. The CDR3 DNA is TGTGCCAGCAGCCCGGATGCGACTAGCGGGAGATACGAGCAGTACTTC. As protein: CASSPDATSGRYEQYF.

The CDR3 region has the DNA TGCAGCGCCGAGGGCCTAGCCAAAAACATTCAGTACTTC. Translating it yields CSAEGLAKNIQYF. The chain has TRBV29-1 and TRBJ2-4; perhaps TRBD2 as D (5 bases). Germline values: CDR1 SQVTM, CDR2 ANQGSEA. The CDR3 is made up of 13 amino acids. V shed 7 bases and J shed 0 bases, with 10 bases lying between them.

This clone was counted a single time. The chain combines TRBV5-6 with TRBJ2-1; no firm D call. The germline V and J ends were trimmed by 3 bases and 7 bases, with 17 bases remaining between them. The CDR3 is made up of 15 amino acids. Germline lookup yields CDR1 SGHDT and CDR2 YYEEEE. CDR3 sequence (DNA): TGTGCCAGCAGCTGGTCTACCGGGTCGCGAAATGAGCAGTTCTTC. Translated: CASSWSTGSRNEQFF.

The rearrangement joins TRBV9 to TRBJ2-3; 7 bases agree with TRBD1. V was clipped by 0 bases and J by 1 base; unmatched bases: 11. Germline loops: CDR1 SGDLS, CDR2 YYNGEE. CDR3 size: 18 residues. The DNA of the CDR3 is TGTGCCAGCAGCGTAGCTAGGGCAGGGGGTGACGGCACAGATACGCAGTATTTT. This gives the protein CASSVARAGGDGTDTQYF.

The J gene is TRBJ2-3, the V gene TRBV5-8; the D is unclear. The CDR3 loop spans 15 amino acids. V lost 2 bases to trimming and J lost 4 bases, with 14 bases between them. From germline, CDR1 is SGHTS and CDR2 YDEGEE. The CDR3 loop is CASSLSDRLPDTQYF. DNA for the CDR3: TGTGCCAGCAGCTTATCTGACCGCCTCCCAGATACGCAGTATTTT.

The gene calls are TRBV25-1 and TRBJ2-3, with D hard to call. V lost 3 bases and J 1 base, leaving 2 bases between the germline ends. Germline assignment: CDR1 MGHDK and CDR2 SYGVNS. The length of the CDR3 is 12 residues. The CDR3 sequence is CASSERTDTQYF. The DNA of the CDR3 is TGTGCCAGCAGTGAGCGCACAGATACGCAGTATTTT.

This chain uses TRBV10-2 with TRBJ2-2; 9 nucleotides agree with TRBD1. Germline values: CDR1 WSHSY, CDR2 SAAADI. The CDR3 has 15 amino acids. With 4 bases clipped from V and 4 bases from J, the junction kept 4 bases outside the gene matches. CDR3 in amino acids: CASSGVTGGTGELFF. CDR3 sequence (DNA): TGCGCCAGCAGTGGGGTGACAGGGGGCACCGGGGAGCTGTTTTTT.

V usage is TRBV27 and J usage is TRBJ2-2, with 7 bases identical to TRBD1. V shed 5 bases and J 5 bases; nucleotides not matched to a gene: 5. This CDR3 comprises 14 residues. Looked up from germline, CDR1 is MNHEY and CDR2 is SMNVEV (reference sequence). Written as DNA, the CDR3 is TGTGCCAGCAGTCTACAGGGGTGGACCGGGGAGCTGTTTTTT. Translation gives CASSLQGWTGELFF.

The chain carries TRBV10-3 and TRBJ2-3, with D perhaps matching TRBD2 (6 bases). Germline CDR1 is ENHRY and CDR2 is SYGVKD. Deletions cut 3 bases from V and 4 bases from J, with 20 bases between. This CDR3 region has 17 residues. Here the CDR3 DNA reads TGTGCCATCAGTGACATCGGGAGTAGACGCCCCGCAGATACGCAGTATTTT. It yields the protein CAISDIGSRRPADTQYF.

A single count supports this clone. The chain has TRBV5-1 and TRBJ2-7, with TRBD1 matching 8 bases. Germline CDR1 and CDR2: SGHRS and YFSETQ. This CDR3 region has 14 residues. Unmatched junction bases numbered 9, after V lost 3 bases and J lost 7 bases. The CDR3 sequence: CASSYERTGWEQYF. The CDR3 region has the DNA TGCGCCAGCAGCTACGAAAGGACAGGGTGGGAGCAGTACTTC.

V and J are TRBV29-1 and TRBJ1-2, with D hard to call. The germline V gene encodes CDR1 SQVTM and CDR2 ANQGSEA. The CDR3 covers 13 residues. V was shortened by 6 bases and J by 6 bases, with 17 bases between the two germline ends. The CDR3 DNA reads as TGCAGCGTGGAGAACCGGGTTCTTGATGGCTACACCTTC. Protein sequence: CSVENRVLDGYTF.

The CDR3 region is CASSFEGFYGYTF. DNA of the CDR3: TGTGCCAGCAGCTTTGAGGGGTTCTATGGCTACACCTTC. J is TRBJ1-2 and V is TRBV7-9, with a possible D match to TRBD1 (5 bases). Germline V gene lookup returns CDR1 SEHNR and CDR2 FQNEAQ (reference sequence). V dropped 3 bases and J dropped 4 bases, with 9 bases sitting between them. This CDR3 spans 13 amino acids.

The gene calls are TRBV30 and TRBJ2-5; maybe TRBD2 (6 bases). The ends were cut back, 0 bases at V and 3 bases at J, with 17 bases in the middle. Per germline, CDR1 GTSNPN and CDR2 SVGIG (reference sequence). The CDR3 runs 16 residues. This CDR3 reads CAWSVIGEVQEETQYF. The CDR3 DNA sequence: TGTGCCTGGAGTGTAATCGGGGAGGTCCAGGAAGAGACCCAGTACTTC.

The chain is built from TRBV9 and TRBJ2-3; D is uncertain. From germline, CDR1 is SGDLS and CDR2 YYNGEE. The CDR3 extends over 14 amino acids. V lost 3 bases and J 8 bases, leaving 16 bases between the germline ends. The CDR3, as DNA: TGTGCCAGCAGCGCACCGAACAGCCCAGCTACGCAGTATTTT. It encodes CASSAPNSPATQYF.

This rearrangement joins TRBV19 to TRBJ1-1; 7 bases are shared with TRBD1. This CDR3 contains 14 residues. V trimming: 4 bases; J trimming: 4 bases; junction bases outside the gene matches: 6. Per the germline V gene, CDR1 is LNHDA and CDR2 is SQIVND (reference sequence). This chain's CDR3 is CASSKQGGGTEAFF. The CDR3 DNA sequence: TGTGCCAGTAGTAAGCAGGGGGGAGGCACTGAAGCTTTCTTT.

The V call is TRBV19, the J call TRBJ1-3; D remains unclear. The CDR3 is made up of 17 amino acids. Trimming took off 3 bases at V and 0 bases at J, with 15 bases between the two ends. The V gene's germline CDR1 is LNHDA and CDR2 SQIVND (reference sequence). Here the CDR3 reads CASSIYGGGASGNTIYF. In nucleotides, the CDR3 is TGTGCCAGTAGTATTTATGGCGGAGGAGCCTCTGGAAACACCATATATTTT.

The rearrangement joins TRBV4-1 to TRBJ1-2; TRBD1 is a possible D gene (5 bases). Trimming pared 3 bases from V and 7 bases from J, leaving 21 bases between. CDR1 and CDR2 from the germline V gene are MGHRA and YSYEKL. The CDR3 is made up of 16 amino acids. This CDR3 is CASSHKRVSQGAGYTF. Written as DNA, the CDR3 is TGCGCCAGCAGCCACAAGCGGGTGAGTCAGGGTGCTGGCTACACCTTC.

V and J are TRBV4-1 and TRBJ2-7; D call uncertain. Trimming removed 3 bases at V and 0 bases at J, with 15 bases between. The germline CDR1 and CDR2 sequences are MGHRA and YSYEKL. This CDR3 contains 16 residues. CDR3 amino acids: CASSQFLSVVSYEQYF. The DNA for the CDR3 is TGCGCCAGCAGCCAGTTCCTATCCGTAGTCTCCTACGAGCAGTACTTC.

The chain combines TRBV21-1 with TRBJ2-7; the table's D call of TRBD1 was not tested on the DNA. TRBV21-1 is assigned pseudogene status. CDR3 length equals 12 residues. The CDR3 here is CASGQGVHEQYF. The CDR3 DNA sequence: TGTGCCAGCGGACAGGGTGTGCACGAGCAGTACTTC.

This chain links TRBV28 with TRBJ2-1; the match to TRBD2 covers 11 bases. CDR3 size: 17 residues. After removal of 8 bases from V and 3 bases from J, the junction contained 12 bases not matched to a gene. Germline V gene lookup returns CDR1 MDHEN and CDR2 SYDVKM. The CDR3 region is CASGKLAGVSNYNEQFF. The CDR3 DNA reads TGTGCCAGCGGGAAACTAGCGGGAGTCAGTAACTACAATGAGCAGTTCTTC.

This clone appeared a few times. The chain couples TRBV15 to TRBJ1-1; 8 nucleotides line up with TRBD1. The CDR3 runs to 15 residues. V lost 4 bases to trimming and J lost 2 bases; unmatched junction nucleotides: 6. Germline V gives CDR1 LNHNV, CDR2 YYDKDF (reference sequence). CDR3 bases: TGTGCCACCAGCAACCCACCAGGGGGCAACACTGAAGCTTTCTTT. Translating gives CATSNPPGGNTEAFF.